This T cell receptor (beta chain) is drawn from a study of T cell repertoires in cytomegalovirus infection (dated by TCRdb to about 2019). Broadly, across the study: Peptide stimulations targeted recently identified HLA-C-restricted CMV epitopes, whose presentation resists viral immunomodulation, together with well-studied HLA-B-restricted epitopes. The HLA type of each donor mattered for the analysis, because public TCR beta signatures pointed to carriage of CMV infection along with the matching HLA type. Study-level results and caveats: The ex vivo response was dominated by HLA-C-restricted CMV-specific TCR beta clonotypes, which also provided the single most frequent clonotype in two of eight donors. Cumulative frequency of public TCR beta family members discriminated carriers of CMV infection plus the relevant HLA type in this cohort and an independent 352-donor cohort.

The sequencing machine was an Illumina HiSeq 1500. Starting from the raw public reads, TCRdb applied fastp trimming at Q25, assembled clones with MiXCR and retained in-frame beta chains. Merged by CDR3 protein, the rows form single entries marked with the most common genes and DNA. The sample table contains hundreds of thousands of distinct CDR3 sequences; only one count was recorded for roughly a third of them. Approximately 18% of the sample is in the top ten clones. The treatment or condition label of this sample denotes: in vitro stimulation with specific CMV peptide epitopes to enrich CMV-specific T cells. This clonotype was detected once. No antigen is known for it. No much larger clone is present one base from it, and per-base qualities are unavailable. Support from one read is weak. Measured from the cysteine to the phenylalanine, the CDR3 is 15 residues long. Only the CDR3 DNA stays, 45 bases, in frame from base 1. The germline V gene supplies CDR1 KGHSH and CDR2 LQKENI. Deletion took 0 bases off V and 2 bases off J, with a span of 7 bases between the germline ends.

This specimen was cultured PBMCs, taken from culture after CMV antigen stimulation. This receptor chain uses TRBV18 and TRBJ2-2, with the D gene uncertain. This TCR was recovered from a human donor in good health (CMV status not recorded). Some clones in this sample may be carry-over from other donors' samples. CDR3 protein: CASSPPEINTGELFF. The DNA is TGTGCCAGCTCACCACCCGAAATTAACACCGGGGAGCTGTTTTTT. Where the CDR3 stops, the reference TRBV18 and TRBJ2-2 genes take over; the full variable domain is NAGVMQNPRHLVRRRGQEARLRCSPMKGHSHVYWYRQLPEEGLKFMVYLQKENIIDESGMPKERFSAEFPKEGPSILRIQQVVRGDSAAYFCASSPPEINTGELFFGEGSRLTVL.